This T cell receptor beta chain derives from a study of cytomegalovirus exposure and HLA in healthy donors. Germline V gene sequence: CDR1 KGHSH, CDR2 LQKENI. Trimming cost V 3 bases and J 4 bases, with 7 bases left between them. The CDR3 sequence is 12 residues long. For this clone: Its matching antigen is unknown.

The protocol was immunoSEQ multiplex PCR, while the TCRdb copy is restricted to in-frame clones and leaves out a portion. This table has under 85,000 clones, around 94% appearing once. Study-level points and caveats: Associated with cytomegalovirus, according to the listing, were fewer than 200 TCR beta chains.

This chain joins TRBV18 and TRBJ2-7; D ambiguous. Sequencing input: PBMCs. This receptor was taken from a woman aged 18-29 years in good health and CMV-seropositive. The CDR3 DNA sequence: TGTGCCAGCTCACCGGAGCGATACGAGCAGTACTTC. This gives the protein CASSPERYEQYF.